The rows below give T cell receptor beta chains drawn from one sample of a study of response to subunit inactivated influenza vaccine. TCRdb passed the RT-PCR reads through MiXCR, listing each CDR3 protein once. Of around 600,000 distinct CDR3 sequences listed, approximately 10% are singletons. These sequences were also reported in another study, on T cells expressing NK-cell markers.

The sequenced sample was PBMCs from blood, obtained on the day of vaccination. Receptor source: a man between 50 and 59 years old who received an inactivated influenza vaccine. Both conserved end residues are part of each CDR3. The D gene is left open where the match is weak. Clone size is stated in some rows and not others, as once, few, many or a class when expanded.

D gene	V gene	clone size	J gene	CDR3 DNA	CDR3 protein
.	TRBV12-3/TRBV12-4	few	TRBJ2-3	TGTGCCAGCAGTTCAGGATCAATAGCGCGGGAAACGCAGTATTTT	CASSSGSIARETQYF
TRBD2	TRBV4-3	.	TRBJ2-3	TGCGCCAGCAGCCAAGGGGGACTAGGCACAGATACGCAGTATTTT	CASSQGGLGTDTQYF
TRBD1	TRBV5-1	few	TRBJ2-3	TGCGCCAGCGCAGGACAGGGGTTCACAGATACGCAGTATTTT	CASAGQGFTDTQYF
TRBD1	TRBV5-1	.	TRBJ1-6	TGCGCCAGCAGCCGGGGGACAGGGGATTCTGGTTCACCCCTCCACTTT	CASSRGTGDSGSPLHF
.	TRBV20-1	.	TRBJ2-5	TGCAGTGCTACCCCAGCGGTAGGACGGTATGAAGAGACCCAGTACTTC	CSATPAVGRYEETQYF
.	TRBV29-1	few	TRBJ2-5	TGCAGCGTTCAACAGGGACAAGAGACCCAGTACTTC	CSVQQGQETQYF
.	TRBV7-8	few	TRBJ2-1	TGTGCCAGCAGCACCGACTACGACAATGAGCAGTTCTTC	CASSTDYDNEQFF
TRBD2	TRBV12-3/TRBV12-4	many	TRBJ2-1	TGTGCCAGCGGGAGCGGGGGAGCCTCCTACAATGAGCAGTTCTTC	CASGSGGASYNEQFF
.	TRBV20-1	.	TRBJ2-5	TGCAGTGCTAGCGTTCGAAGGCCAGAGACCCAGTACTTC	CSASVRRPETQYF
.	TRBV9	few	TRBJ2-2	TGTGCCAGCAGCGCATATCACAGGGACACCGGGGAGCTGTTTTTT	CASSAYHRDTGELFF
TRBD2	TRBV20-1	few	TRBJ2-1	TGCAGTGCTTCACAGGGACTAGCGGGCGGACGGTTCTTC	CSASQGLAGGRFF
.	TRBV15	.	TRBJ2-2	TGTGCCACCAGCAGAGGGTCCACCGGGGAGCTGTTTTTT	CATSRGSTGELFF
TRBD1	TRBV27	.	TRBJ2-7	TGTGCCAGCAGTTCGGGACAGGGTGTCGAGCAGTACTTC	CASSSGQGVEQYF
.	TRBV6-1	many	TRBJ2-7	TGTGCCAGCACCCTTACTCCGGGCTCCTACGAGCAGTACTTC	CASTLTPGSYEQYF
.	TRBV10-3	.	TRBJ2-4	TGTGCCATCAGTGAGACAGAGACCAACCTTAAAAACATTCAGTACTTC	CAISETETNLKNIQYF
.	TRBV11-2	few	TRBJ2-7	TGTGCCAGCACCAACAGCCACGAGCAGTACTTC	CASTNSHEQYF
.	TRBV30	few	TRBJ1-1	TGTGCCTGGAGTGTATATGGCAGGAGTAACACTGAAGCTTTCTTT	CAWSVYGRSNTEAFF
.	TRBV7-2	many	TRBJ2-5	TGTGCCAGCAGCCCGGCCGGCGAGACCCAGTACTTC	CASSPAGETQYF
TRBD1	TRBV7-9	few	TRBJ2-2	TGTGCCAGCAGCTCCGGACAGGTTTACACCGGGGAGCTGTTTTTT	CASSSGQVYTGELFF
TRBD1	TRBV4-3	many	TRBJ1-6	TGCGCCAGCAGCCCGGCGGACAGGGATAATTCACCCCTCCACTTT	CASSPADRDNSPLHF
.	TRBV4-2	.	TRBJ2-3	TGTGCCAGCAGCCAAGACCCCTTCACAGATACGCAGTATTTT	CASSQDPFTDTQYF
TRBD1	TRBV4-3	few	TRBJ1-2	TGCGCCAGCAGCCCTAACAGGGGGATCTATGGCTACACCTTC	CASSPNRGIYGYTF
.	TRBV20-1	.	TRBJ2-4	TGCAGTGCTAGAGATATGGAGTCTACCAACCTAGCCAAAAACATTCAGTACTTC	CSARDMESTNLAKNIQYF
TRBD2	TRBV7-8	few	TRBJ2-5	TGTGCCAGCAGCTTCGCAGGGACTAGCGGACAAGAGACCCAGTACTTC	CASSFAGTSGQETQYF
TRBD2	TRBV28	few	TRBJ2-1	TGTGCCAGCAGTTCGCGGACAGGTCTTATAGCGGGAGGGCCTGTCTATGAGCAGTTCTTC	CASSSRTGLIAGGPVYEQFF
.	TRBV20-1	many	TRBJ2-7	TGCAGTCAACGAACGCAGGGGAGGCAGTACTTC	CSQRTQGRQYF
TRBD2	TRBV12-3/TRBV12-4	few	TRBJ2-5	TGTGCCAGCAGTGAGACAGCGGGGGGGAGGGAGACCCAGTACTTC	CASSETAGGRETQYF
.	TRBV6-2/TRBV6-3	few	TRBJ2-5	TGTGCCAGCAGTAAACCACTAGACAGAAAGACCCAGTACTTC	CASSKPLDRKTQYF
TRBD1	TRBV20-1	few	TRBJ2-2	TGCAGTGCTCCATTGGGACAGGGGATCGGGGAGCTGTTTTTT	CSAPLGQGIGELFF
TRBD1	TRBV10-3	few	TRBJ2-3	TGTGCCATTTCGACAGGGTTCACAGATACGCAGTATTTT	CAISTGFTDTQYF
TRBD1	TRBV5-1	many	TRBJ2-2	TGCGCCAGCAGCTTGGCCTTGGGGACAGGGCTGGAGCTGTTTTTT	CASSLALGTGLELFF
.	TRBV28	few	TRBJ2-5	TGTGCCAGCACTTTACCCCGGGACTCCGGAATAGGGACCCAGTACTTC	CASTLPRDSGIGTQYF
.	TRBV12-3/TRBV12-4	few	TRBJ2-5	TGTGCCAGCAGTTTTTTTTCCCAAGAGACCCAGTACTTC	CASSFFSQETQYF
.	TRBV15	.	TRBJ2-1	TGTGCCACCGGGGAAGCAGCCCACCGAAATGAGCAGTTCTTC	CATGEAAHRNEQFF
.	TRBV28	few	TRBJ2-3	TGTGCCAGCAGCCCATTTGGGGCAGAAACTAGCACAGATACGCAGTATTTT	CASSPFGAETSTDTQYF
.	TRBV5-1	.	TRBJ2-5	TGCGCCAGCAGCCGCGGGACATGGGCAGTTTCTGAGACCCAGTACTTC	CASSRGTWAVSETQYF
.	TRBV11-2	many	TRBJ1-1	TGTGCCAGCAGCTTCGGCAGCTACACTGAAGCTTTCTTT	CASSFGSYTEAFF
TRBD2	TRBV30	few	TRBJ2-7	TGTGCCTGGCAGCGGGGATACGAGCAGTACTTC	CAWQRGYEQYF
.	TRBV3-1	.	TRBJ1-1	.	CASSFGRGNTEVFF
.	TRBV28	few	TRBJ2-1	TGTGCCAGCAGCGATTCCGGAGGGGGCTTAGGGCCGTGGCTCTACAATGAGCAGTTCTTC	CASSDSGGGLGPWLYNEQFF
TRBD2	TRBV3-1	many	TRBJ2-7	TGTGCCAGCAGCCAGACTAGCGGGAGAGCGGGGCAGTACTTC	CASSQTSGRAGQYF
.	TRBV3-1	few	TRBJ2-7	TGTGCCAGCAGCCAAAGCACTAGTGGCGAGCAGTACTTC	CASSQSTSGEQYF
.	TRBV7-9	.	TRBJ2-7	TGTGCCAGCAGCTCCAGGGTGCTCTACGAGCAGTACTTC	CASSSRVLYEQYF
TRBD2	TRBV7-8	.	TRBJ2-3	TGTGCCAGCAGCTTGGGACTAGGCTTAGCCCCAGATACGCAGTATTTT	CASSLGLGLAPDTQYF
.	TRBV28	.	TRBJ2-2	TGTGCCAGCAGTTTCCCAGGGCTGGACACCGGGGAGCTGTTTTTT	CASSFPGLDTGELFF